The 20 T cell receptor beta chains below come from one sample, sequenced in a study of CD8+CD57+ T cells in acquired aplastic anemia. For CDR3 and TCR beta VDJ profiling, genomic DNA was the template used. Each CDR3 protein is one row after TCRdb ran MiXCR on the reads. In the table there are about 120,000 distinct CDR3 sequences, approximately 40% of which are singletons. Only patients with CD8+CD57+ cell expansion on flow cytometry were chosen for sequencing. The source material was sorted CD4+, CD8+, or CD8+CD57+ T cells (not recorded which) from PBMCs. The receptors shown here come from a human donor with aplastic anemia.

The table lists this clonotype with many counts. The chain is built from TRBV6-1 and TRBJ1-6; D remains ambiguous. The V gene lost 1 base and the J gene lost 9 bases, with 13 bases spanning the gap. In germline, CDR1 is MNHNS, CDR2 SASEGT. This CDR3 region has 15 residues. The CDR3, as DNA: TGTGCCAGCAGTGAAGGTGGTATGGGAAGTTCACCCCTCCACTTT. Protein sequence: CASSEGGMGSSPLHF.

This clonotype came up many times. The chain combines TRBV28 with TRBJ1-2; D is uncertain. This CDR3 is 13 amino acids long. Germline-derived CDR1 and CDR2 are MDHEN and SYDVKM. V was trimmed by 6 bases and J by 3 bases, leaving 11 bases between them. CDR3 DNA sequence: TGTGCCAGCAGACGGACGGACTACTATGGCTACACCTTC. It translates to CASRRTDYYGYTF.

This sequence joins TRBV10-3 and TRBJ1-2, with unresolved D. CDR3 length equals 15 residues. Germline loops: CDR1 ENHRY, CDR2 SYGVKD. Trimming removed 0 bases from V and 3 bases from J, with 11 bases in between. CDR3 DNA sequence: TGTGCCATCAGTGAGTCTGTCGCCACCTACTATGGCTACACCTTC. As protein: CAISESVATYYGYTF.

This clonotype was counted many times. V gene TRBV6-5 combines with J gene TRBJ2-7; D gene uncertain. V was clipped by 6 bases and J by 2 bases, with 17 bases between them. This CDR3 is built from 15 residues. Looked up from germline, CDR1 is MNHEY and CDR2 is SVGAGI. CDR3 protein: CASSVDEHPAYEQYF. The CDR3 DNA is TGTGCCAGCAGCGTGGACGAGCACCCCGCCTACGAGCAGTACTTC.

The V call is TRBV20-1, the J call TRBJ2-2; TRBD2 agrees at 10 bases. The V gene end was trimmed by 6 bases and the J gene end by 1 base; junction bases not matched to a gene: 5. Germline CDR1 is DFQATT and CDR2 is SNEGSKA (reference sequence). This CDR3 region has 15 residues. The CDR3: CSAKTSGMNTGELFF. CDR3 sequence (DNA): TGCAGTGCAAAAACTAGCGGGATGAACACCGGGGAGCTGTTTTTT.

The sample holds a few counts of this clonotype. This sequence joins TRBV28 and TRBJ2-1; no reliable D call. This CDR3 has 14 residues. Trimming shortened V by 6 bases and J by 0 bases, and 9 bases separated the two germline ends. Germline CDR1 is MDHEN and CDR2 is SYDVKM. The CDR3 sequence is CASSPFSSYNEQFF. Written as DNA, the CDR3 is TGTGCCAGCAGCCCCTTTAGCTCCTACAATGAGCAGTTCTTC. Full variable domain (missing parts from reference TRBV28 and TRBJ2-1): DVKVTQSSRYLVKRTGEKVFLECVQDMDHENMFWYRQDPGLGLRLIYFSYDVKMKEKGDIPEGYSVSREKKERFSLILESASTNQTSMYLCASSPFSSYNEQFFGPGTRLTVL.

The rearrangement joins TRBV3-1 to TRBJ2-2, with D possibly being TRBD2 (5 bases). Germline-derived CDR1 and CDR2 are LGHDT and YNNKEL (reference sequence). This CDR3 contains 13 residues. With 0 bases removed from V and 7 bases from J, the gap between germline ends came to 6 bases. The CDR3 loop is CASSQEGGGELFF. CDR3 nucleotides: TGTGCCAGCAGCCAAGAAGGAGGCGGGGAGCTGTTTTTT.

The gene calls are TRBV20-1 and TRBJ2-7, with D perhaps TRBD2 (6 bases). CDR1 and CDR2 (germline): DFQATT, SNEGSKA (reference sequence). Trimming pared 5 bases from V and 2 bases from J, leaving 13 bases between. This CDR3 spans 13 amino acids. This CDR3 is CSALGWGAYEQYF. The CDR3 nucleotides read TGCAGTGCTCTAGGGTGGGGGGCCTACGAGCAGTACTTC.

This clonotype was picked up a small number of times. This chain connects TRBV10-3 to TRBJ2-1; TRBD2 matches 12 bases. In germline, CDR1 is ENHRY, CDR2 SYGVKD. The CDR3 runs to 12 residues. V trimming: 11 bases; J trimming: 9 bases; junction bases outside the gene matches: 5. The CDR3 reads CAGSSGGVEQFF. The CDR3 region has the DNA TGTGCCGGCTCTAGCGGGGGGGTTGAGCAGTTCTTC.

The J gene is TRBJ1-6, the V gene TRBV2; 7 bases are shared with TRBD1. CDR3 length: 14 residues. CDR1 is SNHLY and CDR2 is FYNNEI in the germline V gene. V shed 8 bases and J 15 bases; nucleotides not matched to a gene: 16. The CDR3 here is CASGLDRVGTHLHF. DNA of the CDR3: TGTGCCAGCGGCCTCGACAGGGTAGGAACACACCTCCACTTT.

The chain has TRBV7-9 and TRBJ1-2; 9 nucleotides agree with TRBD1. The CDR3 extends over 15 amino acids. CDR1 is SEHNR, CDR2 FQNEAQ, per germline (reference sequence). V was clipped by 5 bases and J by 3 bases; unmatched bases: 7. CDR3 in amino acids: CASSEQGATDYGYTF. The CDR3, as DNA: TGTGCCAGCAGCGAACAGGGGGCGACAGACTATGGCTACACCTTC.

The chain links TRBV27 to TRBJ2-2; no definite D call. The CDR3 loop spans 12 amino acids. The ends were cut back, 5 bases at V and 5 bases at J, with 6 bases in the middle. Per germline, CDR1 MNHEY and CDR2 SMNVEV (reference sequence). The CDR3 DNA reads TGTGCCAGCAGTCTCATAACCGGGGAGCTGTTTTTT. Translating gives CASSLITGELFF.

This clonotype was counted at least ten times. The rearrangement links TRBV5-4 to TRBJ2-2; D gene unclear. V was trimmed by 2 bases and J by 5 bases, leaving 4 bases between them. The CDR3 is 12 residues long. Germline-derived CDR1 and CDR2 are SGHNT and YYREEE (reference sequence). In DNA form, the CDR3 reads TGTGCCAGCAGCTTCACTACCGGGGAGCTGTTTTTT. It encodes CASSFTTGELFF. Filled out from reference TRBV5-4 and TRBJ2-2, the complete variable domain reads ETGVTQSPTHLIKTRGQQVTLRCSSQSGHNTVSWYQQALGQGPQFIFQYYREEENGRGNFPPRFSGLQFPNYSSELNVNALELDDSALYLCASSFTTGELFFGEGSRLTVL.

The chain has TRBV19 and TRBJ2-7, with 7 bases matching TRBD1. The CDR3 extends over 13 amino acids. V dropped 10 bases and J dropped 0; count of bases not matched to a gene: 6. CDR1 is LNHDA and CDR2 is SQIVND in the germline V gene (reference sequence). CDR3 DNA: TGTGCCACTCAGACAGGGAGCTCCTACGAGCAGTACTTC. It encodes CATQTGSSYEQYF.

The chain uses TRBV4-1 and TRBJ1-3; 9 nucleotides agree with TRBD1. Germline CDR1 and CDR2: MGHRA and YSYEKL. The CDR3 extends over 17 amino acids. V gave up 2 bases and J gave up 0 bases; unmatched junction bases: 5. The CDR3 spells CASSQPGTGLSGNTIYF. The DNA for the CDR3 is TGCGCCAGCAGCCAACCTGGGACAGGGCTCTCTGGAAACACCATATATTTT.

This chain connects TRBV10-2 to TRBJ2-5; 8 positions match TRBD2. The junction had 10 bases not matched to a gene; V was cut back by 1 base and J by 9 bases. Germline V gene lookup returns CDR1 WSHSY and CDR2 SAAADI. CDR3 length: 15 amino acids. The CDR3 here is CASSEYWREVEAQYF. The DNA of the CDR3 is TGCGCCAGCAGTGAGTATTGGCGGGAGGTCGAGGCCCAGTACTTC.

Ten or more counts support this clonotype. This chain uses TRBV19 with TRBJ1-2; D call uncertain. The germline CDR1 and CDR2 sequences are LNHDA and SQIVND (reference sequence). This CDR3 is built from 18 residues. The V gene lost 5 bases and the J gene lost 2 bases, with 24 bases spanning the gap. The CDR3 DNA is TGTGCCAGTAGTGTTAGAACCCCGAGGACTCAAGGCAACTATGGCTACACCTTC. It codes for CASSVRTPRTQGNYGYTF.

J is TRBJ2-7 and V is TRBV20-1, with unresolved D. Germline lookup yields CDR1 DFQATT and CDR2 SNEGSKA (reference sequence). CDR3 size: 14 residues. V gave up 1 base and J gave up 0 bases, with 10 bases separating them. CDR3 DNA: TGCAGTGCTAGAGGGAGCGTTAGCTCCTACGAGCAGTACTTC. Translated: CSARGSVSSYEQYF.

This clonotype has only a few counts. This may arise from a read error, as a much more abundant clone is one base away. The rearrangement links TRBV12-3 or TRBV12-4 to TRBJ2-5; D not resolved. This CDR3 spans 15 amino acids. The V gene lost 3 bases and the J gene lost 1 base, with 12 bases spanning the gap. The CDR3 loop reads CASSFDGSSQETQYF. Written as DNA, the CDR3 is TGTGCCAGCAGTTTCGACGGTAGCAGCCAAGAGACCCAGTACTTC.

The sample holds one count of this clonotype. The genes are TRBV19 and TRBJ1-2; D is possibly TRBD1 (6 bases). Germline V gives CDR1 LNHDA, CDR2 SQIVND (reference sequence). V lost 2 bases and J 4 bases, leaving 11 bases between the germline ends. The CDR3 extends over 14 amino acids. The CDR3 here is CASSIMDRGYGYTF. CDR3 nucleotides: TGTGCCAGTAGTATAATGGACAGAGGCTATGGCTACACCTTC.